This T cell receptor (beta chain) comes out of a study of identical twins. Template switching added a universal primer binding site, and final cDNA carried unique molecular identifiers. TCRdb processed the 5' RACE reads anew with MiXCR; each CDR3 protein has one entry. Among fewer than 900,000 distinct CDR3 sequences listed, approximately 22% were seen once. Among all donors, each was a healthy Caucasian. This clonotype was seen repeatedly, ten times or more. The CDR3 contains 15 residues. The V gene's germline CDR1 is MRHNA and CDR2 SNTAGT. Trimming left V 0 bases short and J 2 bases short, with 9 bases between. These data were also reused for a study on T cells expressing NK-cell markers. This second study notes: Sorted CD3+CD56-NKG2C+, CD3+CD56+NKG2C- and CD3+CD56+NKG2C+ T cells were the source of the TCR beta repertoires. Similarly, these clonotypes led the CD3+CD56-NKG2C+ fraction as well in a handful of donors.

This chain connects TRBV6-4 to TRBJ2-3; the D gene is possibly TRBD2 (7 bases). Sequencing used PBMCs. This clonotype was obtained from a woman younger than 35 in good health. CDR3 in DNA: TGTGCCAGCAGTGACTCGGGGGGGGCCACAGATACGCAGTATTTT. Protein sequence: CASSDSGGATDTQYF.